These T cell receptor beta chains were read from a single sample in a study of Ad26.COV2.S vaccination and SARS-CoV-2 variants. Data came from immunoSEQ multiplex PCR; TCRdb stores just in-frame clones and leaves some out. In the table there are approximately 500,000 clones, roughly 85% of which are singletons. This specimen was peripheral blood, taken in a trial of Ad26.COV2.S vaccine versus placebo. The receptors were sampled from a person aged 18-60 years who received the Ad26.COV2.S COVID-19 vaccine or a placebo. The CDR3 runs from the conserved cysteine through the conserved F or W. The D gene is left open where the match is weak. Clone size is shown for a subset of rows, as once, few, many or a class of expanded clone.

CDR3: CARNYQGYEQYF; DNA: TGTGCCAGGAACTATCAGGGCTACGAGCAGTACTTC; J: TRBJ2-7; D: -; V: TRBV19; size: -
CDR3: CASSPNWAGQETQYF; DNA: TGTGCCAGTAGTCCTAATTGGGCGGGTCAAGAGACCCAGTACTTC; J: TRBJ2-5; D: -; V: TRBV19; size: -
CDR3: CASRFDGSTPLHF; DNA: TGTGCCAGCAGGTTCGACGGATCAACACCCCTCCACTTT; J: TRBJ1-6; D: -; V: TRBV2; size: -
CDR3: CASSQLGGVNTEAFF; DNA: TGCGCCAGCAGCCAATTGGGTGGGGTGAACACTGAAGCTTTCTTT; J: TRBJ1-1; D: -; V: TRBV4-3; size: -
CDR3: CAWDGDGTRSYEQYF; DNA: TGTGCCTGGGACGGGGACGGGACTAGATCCTACGAGCAGTACTTC; J: TRBJ2-7; D: TRBD2; V: TRBV30; size: -
CDR3: CAWTQGNNQPQHF; DNA: TGTGCCTGGACACAGGGAAACAATCAGCCCCAGCATTTT; J: TRBJ1-5; D: -; V: TRBV30; size: few
CDR3: CASSEYGGSSGNTIYF; DNA: TGTGCCAGCAGTGAATATGGAGGGAGCTCTGGAAACACCATATATTTT; J: TRBJ1-3; D: -; V: TRBV25-1; size: once
CDR3: CASSPQLGQGVYEQYF; DNA: TGTGCCAGCTCACCCCAGTTAGGACAGGGGGTCTACGAGCAGTACTTC; J: TRBJ2-7; D: TRBD1; V: TRBV18; size: -
CDR3: CAWCRVTEAFF; DNA: TGTGCCTGGTGCAGGGTCACTGAAGCTTTCTTT; J: TRBJ1-1; D: -; V: TRBV30; size: -
CDR3: CASSRLAGSSYEQYF; DNA: TGTGCCAGCTCCAGGTTGGCGGGGAGCTCCTACGAGCAGTACTTC; J: TRBJ2-7; D: -; V: TRBV7-3; size: -
CDR3: CSVERDFQETQYF; DNA: TGCAGCGTCGAGCGGGACTTCCAAGAGACCCAGTACTTC; J: TRBJ2-5; D: TRBD2; V: TRBV29-1; size: -
CDR3: CATSPRGRDYGYTF; DNA: TGTGCCACCAGCCCCAGGGGCCGAGACTATGGCTACACCTTC; J: TRBJ1-2; D: -; V: TRBV15; size: -
CDR3: CASSYNRLGGTQYF; DNA: TGTGCCAGCAGCTACAACAGGTTGGGAGGGACCCAGTACTTC; J: TRBJ2-5; D: -; V: TRBV5-6; size: -
CDR3: CASSQVGVGTQYF; DNA: TGCGCCAGCAGCCAAGTCGGCGTGGGGACCCAGTACTTC; J: TRBJ2-5; D: -; V: TRBV4-1; size: -
CDR3: CATSDFGTGGTGELFF; DNA: TGTGCCACCAGTGATTTCGGGACAGGGGGCACCGGGGAGCTGTTTTTT; J: TRBJ2-2; D: TRBD1; V: TRBV24-1; size: -
CDR3: CASNPRGSGNIQYF; DNA: TGTGCCAGTAACCCCCGGGGGAGCGGCAACATTCAGTACTTC; J: TRBJ2-4; D: -; V: TRBV19; size: -
CDR3: CASSLGQGDEQYF; DNA: TGCGCCAGCAGCTTGGGACAGGGGGACGAGCAGTACTTC; J: TRBJ2-7; D: TRBD1; V: TRBV5-1; size: -
CDR3: CASSSRQGGYGYTF; DNA: TGTGCCAGCAGCTCTCGACAGGGTGGCTATGGCTACACCTTC; J: TRBJ1-2; D: TRBD1; V: TRBV4-2; size: -
CDR3: CATSRVALGTQYF; DNA: TGTGCCACCAGCAGAGTTGCCCTGGGGACCCAGTACTTC; J: TRBJ2-5; D: -; V: TRBV15; size: once
CDR3: CASSPTVAGGRTYNEQFF; DNA: TGTGCCAGCAGTCCGACCGTAGCGGGAGGCCGAACCTACAATGAGCAGTTCTTC; J: TRBJ2-1; D: TRBD2; V: TRBV28; size: -
CDR3: CASRSSDYEQYF; DNA: TGTGCCAGCAGATCCTCCGACTACGAGCAGTACTTC; J: TRBJ2-7; D: -; V: TRBV28; size: few
CDR3: CASSEGGAATDTQYF; DNA: TGTGCCAGTAGTGAGGGTGGGGCGGCCACAGATACGCAGTATTTT; J: TRBJ2-3; D: -; V: TRBV19; size: once
CDR3: CASSPTSGRIYF; DNA: TGTGCCAGCAGCCCGACTAGCGGGAGGATATATTTT; J: TRBJ2-3; D: TRBD2; V: TRBV7-9; size: -
CDR3: CASSRLRSEQFF; DNA: TGTGCCAGCAGCCGTCTCCGGAGTGAGCAGTTCTTC; J: TRBJ2-1; D: -; V: TRBV6-2/TRBV6-3; size: -
CDR3: CASSQRSMSYNEQFF; DNA: TGTGCCAGCAGCCAGCGGTCCATGAGCTACAATGAGCAGTTCTTC; J: TRBJ2-1; D: -; V: TRBV4-2; size: once
CDR3: CASSQLRGWADTQYF; DNA: TGTGCCAGCAGCCAATTACGGGGATGGGCAGATACGCAGTATTTT; J: TRBJ2-3; D: -; V: TRBV14; size: -
CDR3: CASSPIRLAGPYEQYF; DNA: TGTGCCAGCAGCCCAATAAGACTAGCGGGACCCTACGAGCAGTACTTC; J: TRBJ2-7; D: TRBD2; V: TRBV3-1/TRBV3-2; size: -
CDR3: CASSIKGGLGGEQYF; DNA: TGTGCCAGCAGTATCAAAGGAGGACTAGGGGGCGAGCAGTACTTC; J: TRBJ2-7; D: -; V: TRBV28; size: -
CDR3: CASSPLNTEAFF; DNA: TGTGCCAGCTCACCACTCAACACTGAAGCTTTCTTT; J: TRBJ1-1; D: -; V: TRBV18; size: -
CDR3: CASSALGERGETQYF; DNA: TGTGCCAGCAGTGCCCTAGGGGAGAGAGGAGAGACCCAGTACTTC; J: TRBJ2-5; D: -; V: TRBV6-4; size: -
CDR3: CASSLQGSPLHF; DNA: TGTGCCAGCAGCTTGCAGGGTTCACCCCTCCACTTT; J: TRBJ1-6; D: -; V: TRBV28; size: once
CDR3: CASSRNGRDYNEQFF; DNA: TGCGCCAGCAGTCGGAACGGAAGAGACTACAATGAGCAGTTCTTC; J: TRBJ2-1; D: -; V: TRBV5-1; size: -
CDR3: CASSWGIKNTGELFF; DNA: TGTGCCAGCTCATGGGGAATTAAAAACACCGGGGAGCTGTTTTTT; J: TRBJ2-2; D: -; V: TRBV3-1/TRBV3-2; size: -